The T cell receptor (beta chain) under discussion was sequenced for a study of neurological immune-mediated disorders. V shed 3 bases, J shed 2 bases, and the junction held 13 bases outside the gene matches. CDR3 length: 17 residues. The V gene's germline CDR1 is SGHDN and CDR2 FVKESK. TCRdb passed the 5' RACE reads through MiXCR, listing each CDR3 protein once. This repertoire shows roughly 30,000 distinct CDR3 sequences, 4.5% to 7% found once; its top ten account for 2% to 2.5%. This clonotype was recorded at least ten times. Sequenced material: CD4+ T cells from blood. This clonotype was obtained from a woman between 50 and 59 years old in good health. The rearrangement joins TRBV14 to TRBJ2-7; 7 bases are a match to TRBD1. The CDR3 sequence: CASSHFASGQTTYEQYF. The CDR3 DNA reads TGTGCCAGCAGCCACTTTGCTTCGGGACAGACAACCTACGAGCAGTACTTC.